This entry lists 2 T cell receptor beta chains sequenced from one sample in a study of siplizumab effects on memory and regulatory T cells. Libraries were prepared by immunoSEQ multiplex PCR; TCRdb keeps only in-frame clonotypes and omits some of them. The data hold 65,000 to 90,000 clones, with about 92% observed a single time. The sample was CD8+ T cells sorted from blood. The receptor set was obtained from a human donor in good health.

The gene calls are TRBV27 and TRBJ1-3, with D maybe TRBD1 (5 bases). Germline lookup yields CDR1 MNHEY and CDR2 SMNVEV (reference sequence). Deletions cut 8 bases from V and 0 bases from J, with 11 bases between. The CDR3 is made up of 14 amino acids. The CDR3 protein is CASRDSNSGNTIYF. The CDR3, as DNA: TGTGCCAGCCGAGACAGCAACTCTGGAAACACCATATATTTT.

Written as DNA, the CDR3 is TGCGCCAGCATGTGGAGGGAGGGCACCGGGGAGCTGTTTTTT. This translates into CASMWREGTGELFF. The chain uses TRBV4-1 and TRBJ2-2, with TRBD2 matching over 7 bases. This CDR3 region has 14 residues. Germline trimming cut 7 bases from V and 4 bases from J; bases unmatched to any gene: 6. Germline values: CDR1 MGHRA, CDR2 YSYEKL.